The 28 T cell receptor beta chains presented below share a single source sample, sequenced in a study of cytomegalovirus exposure and HLA in healthy donors. Use of 60 Vbeta and 13 Jbeta primers characterized the PCR. The data were produced by immunoSEQ multiplex PCR, yet TCRdb's version contains in-frame clones alone and is incomplete. The sample consists of 35,000 to 50,000 clones, roughly 64% of them appearing once. Sequencing was done on a sample of PBMCs. The receptors here all came from a man aged 55 to 70 in good health and CMV-seropositive.

V is TRBV27 and J is TRBJ2-7; the match to TRBD1 covers 7 bases. This CDR3 region has 17 residues. Trimming at V came to 3 bases and at J to 6 bases, leaving 17 bases not matched to a gene. Germline-derived CDR1 and CDR2 are MNHEY and SMNVEV (reference sequence). CDR3 region: CASSFTALWTGPSEQYF. The CDR3 bases are TGTGCCAGCAGTTTTACAGCGCTGTGGACAGGACCCTCCGAGCAGTACTTC.

A few counts support this clone. This rearrangement joins TRBV7-9 to TRBJ2-1, with 7 bases matching TRBD2. CDR1 and CDR2 (germline): SEHNR, FQNEAQ (reference sequence). V dropped 1 base and J dropped 8; count of bases not matched to a gene: 5. The CDR3 is 14 amino acids. CDR3: CASSLDPAGDEQFF. The CDR3 DNA reads as TGTGCCAGCAGCTTAGACCCCGCGGGAGATGAGCAGTTCTTC.

This clone was recorded a few times. This chain uses TRBV6-6 with TRBJ2-1; 9 nucleotides align to TRBD1. Germline CDR1 MNHNY, CDR2 SVGAGI (reference sequence). The length of the CDR3 is 14 residues. V shed 6 bases, J shed 10 bases, and the junction held 10 bases outside the gene matches. CDR3: CASSPGTGRDEQFF. CDR3 nucleotide sequence: TGTGCCAGCAGCCCCGGGACAGGGAGGGACGAGCAGTTCTTC.

J is TRBJ2-4 and V is TRBV4-1; tentatively, D is TRBD2 (5 bases). CDR3 length: 14 amino acids. Per germline, CDR1 MGHRA and CDR2 YSYEKL. The V and J ends lost 4 bases and 1 base respectively, with 8 bases between them. CDR3 in amino acids: CASSRPGAKNIQYF. Here the CDR3 DNA reads TGCGCCAGCAGCCGCCCGGGGGCCAAAAACATTCAGTACTTC.

V and J are TRBV10-1 and TRBJ2-7; 10 bases fit TRBD1. This CDR3 contains 14 residues. V dropped 5 bases and J dropped 2; count of bases not matched to a gene: 3. CDR1 and CDR2 from the germline V gene are WNHNN and SYGVQD (reference sequence). The CDR3 region is CASSPGQGPYEQYF. DNA of the CDR3: TGCGCCAGCAGTCCGGGACAGGGGCCCTACGAGCAGTACTTC.

This chain connects TRBV5-1 to TRBJ2-1; 11 bases are shared with TRBD2. The length of the CDR3 is 15 residues. CDR1 is SGHRS, CDR2 YFSETQ, per germline. The junction had 6 bases not matched to a gene; V was cut back by 4 bases and J by 6 bases. CDR3 amino acids: CASSPGTSGGNEQFF. For the CDR3, the DNA is TGCGCCAGCAGCCCGGGGACTAGCGGTGGCAATGAGCAGTTCTTC.

V usage is TRBV5-1 and J usage is TRBJ2-7, with 7 bases aligning to TRBD2. Germline loops: CDR1 SGHRS, CDR2 YFSETQ. Trimming removed 4 bases from V and 6 bases from J; junction bases left unmatched: 10. The CDR3 totals 14 residues. CDR3 sequence: CASSRSGSPGEQYF. CDR3 coding DNA: TGCGCCAGCAGCCGTAGCGGGTCCCCCGGCGAGCAGTACTTC.

The chain joins TRBV5-4 to TRBJ2-3; a possible D gene is TRBD1 (7 bases). V was pared by 4 bases and J by 0 bases, with 9 bases between. The CDR3 runs to 14 residues. The V gene's germline CDR1 is SGHNT and CDR2 YYREEE (reference sequence). CDR3 DNA sequence: TGTGCCAGCAGCGCGGGACAGAGCACAGATACGCAGTATTTT. It translates to CASSAGQSTDTQYF. Using reference TRBV5-4 and TRBJ2-3 for the parts outside the CDR3, the full variable domain is ETGVTQSPTHLIKTRGQQVTLRCSSQSGHNTVSWYQQALGQGPQFIFQYYREEENGRGNFPPRFSGLQFPNYSSELNVNALELDDSALYLCASSAGQSTDTQYFGPGTRLTVL.

The V gene is TRBV28, the J gene TRBJ2-7, with TRBD2 matching 10 bases. The CDR3 is 15 residues long. The junction had 6 bases not matched to a gene; V was cut back by 4 bases and J by 3 bases. Germline V gene lookup returns CDR1 MDHEN and CDR2 SYDVKM. The CDR3 protein is CASSSLGLADYEQYF. The CDR3 DNA follows: TGTGCCAGCAGTTCCCTCGGACTAGCGGACTACGAGCAGTACTTC. Supplemented by reference TRBV28 and TRBJ2-7, the full variable domain reads DVKVTQSSRYLVKRTGEKVFLECVQDMDHENMFWYRQDPGLGLRLIYFSYDVKMKEKGDIPEGYSVSREKKERFSLILESASTNQTSMYLCASSSLGLADYEQYFGPGTRLTVT.

The chain is built from TRBV6-1 and TRBJ2-7, with TRBD2 matching 9 bases. The V segment lost 6 bases and the J segment 6 bases; nucleotides outside the gene matches: 9. The CDR3 runs to 14 residues. Per germline, CDR1 MNHNS and CDR2 SASEGT. As DNA, the CDR3 is TGTGCCAGCAGCTTAGCGGGAGAGTCATCCGAGCAGTACTTC. It codes for CASSLAGESSEQYF.

V is TRBV10-2 and J is TRBJ1-4, with D possibly being TRBD1 (5 bases). Germline assignment: CDR1 WSHSY and CDR2 SAAADI. With 3 bases removed from V and 9 bases from J, the gap between germline ends came to 20 bases. This CDR3 is 16 amino acids long. The CDR3 protein is CASSDGSGYPLQKLFF. The DNA for the CDR3 is TGCGCCAGCAGTGACGGTTCAGGGTACCCACTTCAAAAACTGTTTTTT.

The chain recombines TRBV20-1 with TRBJ2-5; TRBD1 agrees at 7 bases. V shed 7 bases, J shed 5 bases, and the junction held 4 bases outside the gene matches. Germline CDR1 DFQATT, CDR2 SNEGSKA (reference sequence). This CDR3 region has 11 residues. The CDR3 DNA follows: TGCAGTGTCGACAGGGAGGAGACCCAGTACTTC. This gives the protein CSVDREETQYF.

The chain employs TRBV5-8 and TRBJ2-7, with unresolved D. Per the germline V gene, CDR1 is SGHTS and CDR2 is YDEGEE. The CDR3 has 13 residues. The V and J ends lost 4 bases and 6 bases respectively, with 14 bases between them. The CDR3 spells CASSPMSRGEQYF. The CDR3 coding sequence is TGTGCCAGCAGCCCAATGAGCCGAGGCGAGCAGTACTTC.

The genes are TRBV27 and TRBJ2-7, with TRBD1 matching 8 bases. J gave up 6 bases and V 6 bases, and 7 bases lay outside the gene matches. Per germline, CDR1 MNHEY and CDR2 SMNVEV (reference sequence). The CDR3 covers 13 residues. As DNA, the CDR3 is TGTGCCAGCAGCCGTAGACAGGGGATCGAGCAGTACTTC. Its protein product is CASSRRQGIEQYF.

CDR3 nucleotides: TGTGCCAGCAGTTCCGAAGGGGGCCGTGCTTTCTTT. Amino acid sequence: CASSSEGGRAFF. The V and J genes are TRBV7-2 and TRBJ1-1; 7 nucleotides agree with TRBD1. The V segment lost 6 bases and the J segment 11 bases; nucleotides outside the gene matches: 9. The germline gives CDR1 SGHTA, CDR2 FQGNSA. The CDR3 extends over 12 amino acids.

This clone was counted a few times. The genes are TRBV19 and TRBJ2-6; no firm D call. Trimming cost V 1 base and J 3 bases, with 7 bases left between them. This CDR3 has 15 amino acids. CDR1 LNHDA and CDR2 SQIVND come from the germline V gene (reference sequence). The CDR3 sequence is CASSIGVFGANVLTF. CDR3 coding DNA: TGTGCCAGTAGTATAGGAGTGTTTGGGGCCAACGTCCTGACTTTC.

The chain employs TRBV7-2 and TRBJ2-5, with TRBD2 identical over 7 bases. V lost 0 bases to trimming and J lost 5 bases; unmatched junction nucleotides: 6. The CDR3 covers 15 residues. Germline CDR1 reads SGHTA; CDR2 reads FQGNSA. The CDR3 nucleotides read TGTGCCAGCAGCTTAGCGCGGGCTAGCGGTGAGACCCAGTACTTC. Translating it yields CASSLARASGETQYF.

The chain uses TRBV6-5 and TRBJ2-7; D unresolved. The CDR3 is 15 amino acids. Germline V CDR1 and CDR2: MNHEY, SVGAGI. Trimming removed 11 bases from V and 2 bases from J, with 22 bases in between. This CDR3 is CAVGQDGGDPYEQYF. Written as DNA, the CDR3 is TGTGCCGTCGGCCAAGACGGCGGAGATCCCTACGAGCAGTACTTC.

This clone was seen a few times. J is TRBJ2-2 and V is TRBV7-9; 10 bases align to TRBD2. Losses at the gene ends were 6 bases for V and 2 bases for J; bases not matched to a gene: 12. This CDR3 contains 18 residues. Germline CDR1 reads SEHNR; CDR2 reads FQNEAQ (reference sequence). The CDR3 spells CASSQTPGLAINTGELFF. The CDR3 region has the DNA TGTGCCAGCAGTCAAACCCCGGGACTAGCGATTAACACCGGGGAGCTGTTTTTT. The complete variable domain, with remaining parts taken from reference TRBV7-9 and TRBJ2-2, reads DTGVSQNPRHKITKRGQNVTFRCDPISEHNRLYWYRQTLGQGPEFLTYFQNEAQLEKSRLLSDRFSAERPKGSFSTLEIQRTEQGDSAMYLCASSQTPGLAINTGELFFGEGSRLTVL.

The rearrangement joins TRBV10-2 to TRBJ1-6; tentatively, D is TRBD1 (6 bases). CDR3 size: 14 residues. The germline V gene encodes CDR1 WSHSY and CDR2 SAAADI. V lost 5 bases, J lost 7 bases, and 12 bases lay in between. The CDR3 bases are TGCGCCAGCAGTTCAGGAACAGGGAATTCACCCCTCCACTTT. This translates into CASSSGTGNSPLHF.

The rearrangement links TRBV2 to TRBJ2-5; 10 bases map to TRBD2. Matching the DNA end better, TRBJ2-7 makes the J call doubtful. This CDR3 has 15 residues. Germline V lookup: CDR1 SNHLY, CDR2 FYNNEI. The CDR3 sequence: CASSGLAGLTYEQYF. The DNA of the CDR3 is TGTGCCAGCAGTGGACTAGCGGGCCTCACCTACGAGCAGTACTTC.

The genes are TRBV4-1 and TRBJ2-5; no clear D. This CDR3 has 14 amino acids. The germline V and J ends were trimmed by 0 bases and 4 bases, with 9 bases remaining between them. In germline, CDR1 is MGHRA, CDR2 YSYEKL. The CDR3 reads CASSQEGRTETQYF. The CDR3 bases are TGCGCCAGCAGCCAAGAGGGCAGAACAGAGACCCAGTACTTC.

The chain employs TRBV28 and TRBJ1-5, with a weak D call TRBD1 (6 bases). Trimming took off 1 base at V and 4 bases at J, with 14 bases between the two ends. Germline V gene sequence: CDR1 MDHEN, CDR2 SYDVKM. The CDR3 is made up of 16 amino acids. The CDR3 sequence: CASSLLTIRGNQPQHF. The CDR3 bases are TGTGCCAGCAGTTTATTAACCATTAGGGGGAATCAGCCCCAGCATTTT.

The chain carries TRBV14 and TRBJ2-2, with 12 nucleotides matching TRBD2. CDR1 is SGHDN, CDR2 FVKESK, per germline. The CDR3 length is 17 residues. V lost 4 bases, J lost 6 bases, and 9 bases stayed unmatched. CDR3 nucleotides: TGTGCCAGCAGCCCCCGCACTAGCGGGAGGATGTCCGGGGAGCTGTTTTTT. Protein: CASSPRTSGRMSGELFF.

J is TRBJ2-5 and V is TRBV27, with D tentatively TRBD1 (5 bases). The end of the DNA is better explained by TRBJ2-7, so the J call may be wrong. CDR3 size: 14 residues. In germline, CDR1 is MNHEY, CDR2 SMNVEV (reference sequence). The CDR3 bases are TGTGCCAGCAGCCTCCGGGTGGGGCCCTACGAGCAGTACTTC. It specifies CASSLRVGPYEQYF.

This clone is a singleton in its sample. The rearrangement joins TRBV7-8 to TRBJ1-1; weak D call: TRBD1 (5 bases). The germline V gene has CDR1 SGHVS and CDR2 FQNEAQ. Between the trimmed V and J ends, which lost 0 bases and 1 base, there was a span of 15 bases. CDR3 length: 17 amino acids. The CDR3 loop reads CASSLALWAGPNTEAFF. The DNA for the CDR3 is TGTGCCAGCAGCTTAGCGCTTTGGGCAGGGCCGAACACTGAAGCTTTCTTT.

This clone appeared a few times. The chain has TRBV10-2 and TRBJ2-7; 12 nucleotides match TRBD2. The germline V gene has CDR1 WSHSY and CDR2 SAAADI. J gave up 1 base and V 6 bases, and 7 bases lay outside the gene matches. The CDR3 is 16 residues long. The CDR3 region has the DNA TGCGCCAGCAGCTACGGACTAGCGGGGCCTTCCTACGAGCAGTACTTC. It specifies CASSYGLAGPSYEQYF.

J is TRBJ1-1 and V is TRBV28, with 8 bases fitting TRBD1. Germline V gene lookup returns CDR1 MDHEN and CDR2 SYDVKM. J lost 8 bases, V lost 5 bases, and 7 bases had no gene match. This CDR3 contains 13 residues. The CDR3 bases are TGTGCCAGCAGTCTGGGACAGGCGATCGAAGCTTTCTTT. Translating gives CASSLGQAIEAFF.